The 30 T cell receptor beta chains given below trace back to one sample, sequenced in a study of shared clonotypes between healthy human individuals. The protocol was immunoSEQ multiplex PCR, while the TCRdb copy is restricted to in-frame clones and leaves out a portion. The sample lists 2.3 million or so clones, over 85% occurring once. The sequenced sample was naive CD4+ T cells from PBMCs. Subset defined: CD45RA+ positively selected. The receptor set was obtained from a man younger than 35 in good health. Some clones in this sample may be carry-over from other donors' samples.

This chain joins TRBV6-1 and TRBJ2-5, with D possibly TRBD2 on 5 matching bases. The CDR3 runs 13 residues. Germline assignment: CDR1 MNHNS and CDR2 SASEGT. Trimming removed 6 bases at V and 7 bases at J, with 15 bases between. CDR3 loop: CASRETSDGTQYF. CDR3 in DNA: TGTGCCAGCAGGGAAACTAGTGATGGGACCCAGTACTTC.

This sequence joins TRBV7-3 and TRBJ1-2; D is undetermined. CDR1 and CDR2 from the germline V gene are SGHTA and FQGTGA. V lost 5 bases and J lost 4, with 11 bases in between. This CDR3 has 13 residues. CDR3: CASSLGRAYGYTF. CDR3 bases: TGTGCCAGCAGCCTCGGTAGAGCCTATGGCTACACCTTC.

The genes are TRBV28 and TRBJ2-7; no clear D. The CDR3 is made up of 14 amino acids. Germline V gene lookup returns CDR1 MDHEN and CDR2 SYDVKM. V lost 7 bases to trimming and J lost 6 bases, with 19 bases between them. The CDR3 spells CASTLFGRPSEQYF. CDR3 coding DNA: TGTGCCAGCACGCTATTCGGACGGCCCAGCGAGCAGTACTTC.

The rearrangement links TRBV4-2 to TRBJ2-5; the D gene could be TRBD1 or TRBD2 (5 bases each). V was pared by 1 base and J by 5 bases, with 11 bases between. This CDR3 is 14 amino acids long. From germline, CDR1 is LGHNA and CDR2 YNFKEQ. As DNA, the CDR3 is TGTGCCAGCAGCCAAGTGGGACCTCCGGAGACCCAGTACTTC. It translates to CASSQVGPPETQYF.

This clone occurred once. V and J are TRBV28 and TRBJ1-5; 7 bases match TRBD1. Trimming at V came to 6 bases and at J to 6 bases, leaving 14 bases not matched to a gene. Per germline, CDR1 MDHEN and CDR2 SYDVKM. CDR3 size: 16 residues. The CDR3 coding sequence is TGTGCCAGCAGCCCACCGAGGATGGACAGGAGTCAGCCCCAGCATTTT. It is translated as CASSPPRMDRSQPQHF.

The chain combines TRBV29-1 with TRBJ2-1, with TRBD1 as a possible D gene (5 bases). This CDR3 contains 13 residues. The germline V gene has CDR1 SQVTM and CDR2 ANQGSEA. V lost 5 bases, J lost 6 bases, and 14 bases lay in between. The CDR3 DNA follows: TGCAGCGTTCAAAGGGGATGGCTCAATGAGCAGTTCTTC. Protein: CSVQRGWLNEQFF.

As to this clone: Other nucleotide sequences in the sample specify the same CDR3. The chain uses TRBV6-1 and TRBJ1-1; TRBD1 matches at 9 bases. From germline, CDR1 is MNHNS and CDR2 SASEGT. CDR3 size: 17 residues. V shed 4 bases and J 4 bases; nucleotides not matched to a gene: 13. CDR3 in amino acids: CASSGLPDRGRSTEAFF. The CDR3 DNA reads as TGTGCCAGCAGTGGGCTGCCCGACAGGGGGAGATCCACTGAAGCTTTCTTT.

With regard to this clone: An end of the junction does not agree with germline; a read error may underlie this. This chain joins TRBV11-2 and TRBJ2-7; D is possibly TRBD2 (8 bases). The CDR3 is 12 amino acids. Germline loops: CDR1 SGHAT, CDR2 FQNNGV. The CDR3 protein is CASSPPGGGIHF. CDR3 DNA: TGTGCCAGCAGCCCCCCGGGAGGGGGCATTCACTTC.

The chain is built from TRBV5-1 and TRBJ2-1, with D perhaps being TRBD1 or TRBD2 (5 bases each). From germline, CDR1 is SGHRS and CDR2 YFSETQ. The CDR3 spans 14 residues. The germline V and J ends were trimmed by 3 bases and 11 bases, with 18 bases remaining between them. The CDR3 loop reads CASSSGTNIAQQFF. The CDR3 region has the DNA TGCGCCAGCAGCTCCGGGACGAATATAGCGCAGCAGTTCTTC.

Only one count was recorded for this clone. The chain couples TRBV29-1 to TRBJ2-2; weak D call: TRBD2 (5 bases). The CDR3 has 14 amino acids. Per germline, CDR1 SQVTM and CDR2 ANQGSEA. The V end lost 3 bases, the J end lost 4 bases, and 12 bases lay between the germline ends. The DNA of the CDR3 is TGCAGCGTTGATGGACGGGAACGCACCGGGGAGCTGTTTTTT. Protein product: CSVDGRERTGELFF.

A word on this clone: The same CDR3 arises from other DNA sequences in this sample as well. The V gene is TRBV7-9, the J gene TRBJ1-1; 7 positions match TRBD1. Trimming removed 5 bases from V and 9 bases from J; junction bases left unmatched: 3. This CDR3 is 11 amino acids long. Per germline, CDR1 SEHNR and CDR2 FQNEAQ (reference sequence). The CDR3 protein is CASSLQGKAFF. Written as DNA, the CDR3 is TGTGCCAGCAGCCTACAGGGGAAAGCTTTCTTT.

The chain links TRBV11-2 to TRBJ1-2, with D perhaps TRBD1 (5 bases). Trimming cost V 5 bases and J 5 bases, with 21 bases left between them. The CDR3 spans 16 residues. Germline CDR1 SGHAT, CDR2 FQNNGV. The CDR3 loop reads CASSPGGRGLKYGYTF. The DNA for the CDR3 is TGTGCCAGCAGCCCCGGGGGGAGGGGTTTAAAATATGGCTACACCTTC. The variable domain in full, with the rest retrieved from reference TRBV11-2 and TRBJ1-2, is EAGVAQSPRYKIIEKRQSVAFWCNPISGHATLYWYQQILGQGPKLLIQFQNNGVVDDSQLPKDRFSAERLKGVDSTLKIQPAKLEDSAVYLCASSPGGRGLKYGYTFGSGTRLTVV.

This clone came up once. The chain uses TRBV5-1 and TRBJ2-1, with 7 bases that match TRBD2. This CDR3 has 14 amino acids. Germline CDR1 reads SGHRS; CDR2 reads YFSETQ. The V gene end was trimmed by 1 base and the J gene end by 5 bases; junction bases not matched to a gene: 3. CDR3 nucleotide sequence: TGCGCCAGCAGCTTGCTAGCGGTACACAATGAGCAGTTCTTC. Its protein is CASSLLAVHNEQFF.

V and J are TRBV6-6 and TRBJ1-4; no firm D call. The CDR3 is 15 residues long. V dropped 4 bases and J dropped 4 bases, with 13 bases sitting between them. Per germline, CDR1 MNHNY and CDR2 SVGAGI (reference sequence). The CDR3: CASSSSRGFNEKLFF. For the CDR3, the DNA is TGTGCCAGCAGTTCCAGTCGGGGTTTTAATGAAAAACTGTTTTTT.

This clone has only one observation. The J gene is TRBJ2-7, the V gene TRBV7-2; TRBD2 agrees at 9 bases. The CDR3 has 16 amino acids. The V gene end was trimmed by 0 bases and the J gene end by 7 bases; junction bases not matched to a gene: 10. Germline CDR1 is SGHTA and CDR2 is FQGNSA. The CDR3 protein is CASSLAALAGRQEQYF. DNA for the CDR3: TGTGCCAGCAGCTTAGCGGCCCTAGCGGGACGTCAGGAGCAGTACTTC.

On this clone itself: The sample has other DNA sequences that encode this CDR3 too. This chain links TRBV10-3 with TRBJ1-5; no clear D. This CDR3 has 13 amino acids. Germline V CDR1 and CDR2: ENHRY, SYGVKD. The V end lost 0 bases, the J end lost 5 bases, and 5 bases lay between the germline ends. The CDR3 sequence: CAISESVDQPQHF. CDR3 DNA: TGTGCCATCAGTGAGTCTGTGGATCAGCCCCAGCATTTT.

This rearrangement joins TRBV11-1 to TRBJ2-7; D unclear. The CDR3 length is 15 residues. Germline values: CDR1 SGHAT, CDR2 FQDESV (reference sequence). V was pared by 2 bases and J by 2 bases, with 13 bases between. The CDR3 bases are TGTGCCAGCAGCTTACGACACTTGGTTCCCTACGAGCAGTACTTC. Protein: CASSLRHLVPYEQYF.

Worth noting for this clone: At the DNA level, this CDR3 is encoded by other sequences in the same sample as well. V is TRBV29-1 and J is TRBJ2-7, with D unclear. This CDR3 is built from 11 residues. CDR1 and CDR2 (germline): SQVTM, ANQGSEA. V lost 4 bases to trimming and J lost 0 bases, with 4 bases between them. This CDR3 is CSVGNSYEQYF. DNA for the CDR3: TGCAGCGTTGGCAACTCCTACGAGCAGTACTTC.

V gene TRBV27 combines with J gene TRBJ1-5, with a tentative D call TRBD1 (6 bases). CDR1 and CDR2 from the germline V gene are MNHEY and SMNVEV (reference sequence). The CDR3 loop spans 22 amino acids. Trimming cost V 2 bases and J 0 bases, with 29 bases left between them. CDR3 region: CASSLRGPGDPPFLNSNQPQHF. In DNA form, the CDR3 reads TGTGCCAGCAGTTTACGGGGGCCAGGGGACCCTCCCTTCCTTAATAGCAATCAGCCCCAGCATTTT.

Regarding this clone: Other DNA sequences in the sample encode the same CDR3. The CDR3 protein is CASHLSGANVLTF. CDR3 DNA: TGTGCCAGCCATCTCTCTGGGGCCAACGTCCTGACTTTC. V is TRBV6-1 and J is TRBJ2-6; D ambiguous. This CDR3 region has 13 residues. V lost 8 bases, J lost 0 bases, and 5 bases lay in between. Looked up from germline, CDR1 is MNHNS and CDR2 is SASEGT.

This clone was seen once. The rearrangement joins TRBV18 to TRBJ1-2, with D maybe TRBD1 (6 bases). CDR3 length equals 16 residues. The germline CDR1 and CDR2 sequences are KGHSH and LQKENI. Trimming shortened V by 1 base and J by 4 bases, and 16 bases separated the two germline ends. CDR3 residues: CASSPLGGGGPYGYTF. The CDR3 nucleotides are TGTGCCAGCTCACCACTCGGGGGCGGGGGCCCCTATGGCTACACCTTC.

The CDR3 loop is CASSERTGAQPQHF. Here the CDR3 DNA reads TGTGCCAGCAGTGAACGGACAGGGGCCCAGCCCCAGCATTTT. V gene TRBV28 combines with J gene TRBJ1-5; 9 bases line up with TRBD1. The CDR3 consists of 14 residues. Germline V lookup: CDR1 MDHEN, CDR2 SYDVKM. Losses at the gene ends were 5 bases for V and 7 bases for J; bases not matched to a gene: 6.

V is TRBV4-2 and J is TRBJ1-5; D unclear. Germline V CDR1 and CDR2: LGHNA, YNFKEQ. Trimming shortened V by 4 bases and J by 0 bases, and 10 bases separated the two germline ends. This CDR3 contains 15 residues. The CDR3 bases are TGTGCCAGCAGCCGTCCAGAATATAGCAATCAGCCCCAGCATTTT. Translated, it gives CASSRPEYSNQPQHF.

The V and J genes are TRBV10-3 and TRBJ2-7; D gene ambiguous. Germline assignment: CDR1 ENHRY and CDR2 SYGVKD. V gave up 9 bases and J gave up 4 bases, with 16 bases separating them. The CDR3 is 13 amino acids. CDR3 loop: CAMGSVVIYEQYF. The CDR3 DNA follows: TGTGCCATGGGTTCGGTAGTAATATACGAGCAGTACTTC.

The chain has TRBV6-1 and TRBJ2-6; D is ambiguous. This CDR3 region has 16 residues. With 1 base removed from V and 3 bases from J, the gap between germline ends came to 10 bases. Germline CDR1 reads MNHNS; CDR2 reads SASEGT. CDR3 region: CASSEVGTFGANVLTF. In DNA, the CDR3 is TGTGCCAGCAGTGAAGTGGGTACGTTTGGGGCCAACGTCCTGACTTTC.

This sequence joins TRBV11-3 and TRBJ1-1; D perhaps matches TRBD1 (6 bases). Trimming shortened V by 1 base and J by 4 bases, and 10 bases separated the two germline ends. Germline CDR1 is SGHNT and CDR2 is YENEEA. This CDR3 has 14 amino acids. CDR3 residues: CASSLVSDSTEAFF. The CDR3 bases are TGTGCCAGCAGCTTAGTGTCGGACAGCACTGAAGCTTTCTTT.

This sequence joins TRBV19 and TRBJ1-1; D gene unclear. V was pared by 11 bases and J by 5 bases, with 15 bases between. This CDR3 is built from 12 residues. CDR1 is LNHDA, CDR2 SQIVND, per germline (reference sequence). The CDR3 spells CAGGVPGTEAFF. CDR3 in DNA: TGTGCCGGAGGCGTTCCTGGGACTGAAGCTTTCTTT.

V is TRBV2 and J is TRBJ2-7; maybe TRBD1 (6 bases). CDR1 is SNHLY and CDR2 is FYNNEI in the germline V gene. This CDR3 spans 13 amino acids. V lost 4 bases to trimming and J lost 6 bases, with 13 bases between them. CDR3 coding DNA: TGTGCCAGCAGTGGACAGGTGGCCGGCGAGCAGTACTTC. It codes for CASSGQVAGEQYF.

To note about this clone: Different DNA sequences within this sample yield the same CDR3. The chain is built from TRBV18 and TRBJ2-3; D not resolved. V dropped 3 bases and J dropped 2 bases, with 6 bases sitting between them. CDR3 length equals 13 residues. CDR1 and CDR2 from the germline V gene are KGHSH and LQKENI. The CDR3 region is CASSPPITDTQYF. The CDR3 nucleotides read TGTGCCAGCTCACCGCCGATCACAGATACGCAGTATTTT.

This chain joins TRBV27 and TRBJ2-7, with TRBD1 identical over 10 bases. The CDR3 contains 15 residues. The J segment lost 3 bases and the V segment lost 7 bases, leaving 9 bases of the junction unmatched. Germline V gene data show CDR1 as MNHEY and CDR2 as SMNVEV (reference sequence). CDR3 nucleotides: TGTGCCAGCACCCTGGGGGGGACAGGGGTCTACGAGCAGTACTTC. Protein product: CASTLGGTGVYEQYF.